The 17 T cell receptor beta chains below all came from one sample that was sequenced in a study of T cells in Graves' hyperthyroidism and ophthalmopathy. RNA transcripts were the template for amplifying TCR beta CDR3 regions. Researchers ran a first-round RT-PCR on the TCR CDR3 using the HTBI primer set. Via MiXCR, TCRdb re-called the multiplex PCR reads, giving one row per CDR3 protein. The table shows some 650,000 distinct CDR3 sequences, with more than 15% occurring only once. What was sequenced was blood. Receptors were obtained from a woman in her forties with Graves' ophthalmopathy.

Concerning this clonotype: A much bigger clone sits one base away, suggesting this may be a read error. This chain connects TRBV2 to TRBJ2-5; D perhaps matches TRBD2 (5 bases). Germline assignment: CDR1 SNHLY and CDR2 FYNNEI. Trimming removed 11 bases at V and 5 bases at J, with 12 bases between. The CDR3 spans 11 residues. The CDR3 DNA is TGTGCCGGACTTCAAGGGGAGACCCAGTACTTC. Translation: CAGLQGETQYF.

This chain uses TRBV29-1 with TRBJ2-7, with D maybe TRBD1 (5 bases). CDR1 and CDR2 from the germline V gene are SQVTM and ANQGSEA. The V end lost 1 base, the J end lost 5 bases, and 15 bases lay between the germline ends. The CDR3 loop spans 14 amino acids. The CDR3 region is CSVEVQGNSNEQYF. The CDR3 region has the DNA TGCAGCGTTGAAGTGCAGGGCAATTCTAACGAGCAGTACTTC.

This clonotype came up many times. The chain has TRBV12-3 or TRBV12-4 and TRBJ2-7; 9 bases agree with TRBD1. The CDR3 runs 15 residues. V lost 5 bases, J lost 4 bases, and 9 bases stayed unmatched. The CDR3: CASSPRTGVGYEQYF. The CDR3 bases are TGTGCCAGCAGTCCGAGGACAGGGGTGGGTTACGAGCAGTACTTC.

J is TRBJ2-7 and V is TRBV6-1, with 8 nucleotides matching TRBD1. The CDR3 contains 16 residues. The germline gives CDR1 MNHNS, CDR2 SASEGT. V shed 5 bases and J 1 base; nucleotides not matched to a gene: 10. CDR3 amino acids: CASSRTGGQGSYEQYF. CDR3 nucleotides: TGTGCCAGCAGTAGAACCGGTGGACAGGGTTCCTACGAGCAGTACTTC.

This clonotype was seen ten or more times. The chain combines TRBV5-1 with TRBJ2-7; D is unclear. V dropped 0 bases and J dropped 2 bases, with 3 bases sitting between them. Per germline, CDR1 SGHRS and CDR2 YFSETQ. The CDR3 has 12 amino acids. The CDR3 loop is CASSLAAYEQYF. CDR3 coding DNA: TGCGCCAGCAGCTTGGCCGCCTACGAGCAGTACTTC.

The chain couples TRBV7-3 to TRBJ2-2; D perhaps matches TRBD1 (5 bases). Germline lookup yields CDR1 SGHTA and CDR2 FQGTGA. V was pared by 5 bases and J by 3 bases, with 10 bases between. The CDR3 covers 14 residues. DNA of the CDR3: TGTGCCAGCAGCCCTAAAGGGGACACCGGGGAGCTGTTTTTT. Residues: CASSPKGDTGELFF.

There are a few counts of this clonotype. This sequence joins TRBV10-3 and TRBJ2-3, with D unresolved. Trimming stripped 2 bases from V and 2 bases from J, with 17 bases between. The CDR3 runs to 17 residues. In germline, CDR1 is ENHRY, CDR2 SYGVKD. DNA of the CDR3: TGTGCCATCAGTGAGCGTCGGTGCGTTGACCCCACAGATACGCAGTATTTT. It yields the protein CAISERRCVDPTDTQYF.

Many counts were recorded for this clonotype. The CDR3 spells CASSFSDQGEQYF. CDR3 sequence (DNA): TGTGCCAGCAGTTTCTCTGACCAGGGGGAGCAGTACTTC. The chain employs TRBV12-3 or TRBV12-4 and TRBJ2-7; a weak D match, TRBD1 (6 bases). Trimming took off 3 bases at V and 7 bases at J, with 13 bases between the two ends. The CDR3 is 13 residues long.

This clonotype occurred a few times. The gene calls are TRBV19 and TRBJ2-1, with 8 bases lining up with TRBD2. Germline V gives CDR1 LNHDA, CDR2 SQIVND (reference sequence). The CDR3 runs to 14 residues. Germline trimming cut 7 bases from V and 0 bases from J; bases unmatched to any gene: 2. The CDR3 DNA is TGTGCCAGTAACAGCGGGAGCTCCTACAATGAGCAGTTCTTC. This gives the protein CASNSGSSYNEQFF.

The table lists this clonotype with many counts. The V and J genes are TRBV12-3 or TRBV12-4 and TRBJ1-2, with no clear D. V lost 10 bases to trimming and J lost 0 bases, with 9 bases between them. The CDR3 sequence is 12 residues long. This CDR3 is CATHGSNYGYTF. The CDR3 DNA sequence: TGTGCCACCCATGGGTCTAACTATGGCTACACCTTC.

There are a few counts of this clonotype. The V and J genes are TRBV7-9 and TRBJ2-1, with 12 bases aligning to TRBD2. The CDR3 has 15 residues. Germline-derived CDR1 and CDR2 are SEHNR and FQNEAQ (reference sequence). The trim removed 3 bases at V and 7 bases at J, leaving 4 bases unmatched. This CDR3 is CASSFLAGGMNEQFF. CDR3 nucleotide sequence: TGTGCCAGCAGCTTCCTAGCGGGGGGGATGAATGAGCAGTTCTTC.

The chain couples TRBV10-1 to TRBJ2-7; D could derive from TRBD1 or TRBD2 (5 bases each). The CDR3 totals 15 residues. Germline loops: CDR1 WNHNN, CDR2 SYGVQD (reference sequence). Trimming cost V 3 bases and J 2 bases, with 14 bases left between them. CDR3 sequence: CASSDPGTVAYEQYF. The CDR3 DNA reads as TGCGCCAGCAGTGATCCTGGGACGGTAGCCTACGAGCAGTACTTC.

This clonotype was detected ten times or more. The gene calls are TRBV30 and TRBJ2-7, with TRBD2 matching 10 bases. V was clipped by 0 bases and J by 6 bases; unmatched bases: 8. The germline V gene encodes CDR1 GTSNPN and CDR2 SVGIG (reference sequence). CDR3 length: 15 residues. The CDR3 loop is CAWSVGLAGVSEQYF. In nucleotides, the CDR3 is TGTGCCTGGAGTGTTGGGCTAGCGGGAGTAAGCGAGCAGTACTTC.

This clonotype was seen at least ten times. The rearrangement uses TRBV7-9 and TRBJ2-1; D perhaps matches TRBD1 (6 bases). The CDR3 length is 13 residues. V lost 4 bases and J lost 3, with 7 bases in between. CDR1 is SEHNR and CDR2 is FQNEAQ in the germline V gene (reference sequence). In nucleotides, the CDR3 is TGTGCCAGCAGCTGGGACAACTACAATGAGCAGTTCTTC. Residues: CASSWDNYNEQFF.

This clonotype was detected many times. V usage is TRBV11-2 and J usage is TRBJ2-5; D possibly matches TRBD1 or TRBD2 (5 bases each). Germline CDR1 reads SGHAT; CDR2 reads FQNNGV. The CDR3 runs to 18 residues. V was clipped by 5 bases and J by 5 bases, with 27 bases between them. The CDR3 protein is CASSLLKDIGGAMETQYF. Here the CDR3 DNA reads TGTGCCAGCAGCCTCCTAAAGGACATTGGAGGTGCGATGGAGACCCAGTACTTC.

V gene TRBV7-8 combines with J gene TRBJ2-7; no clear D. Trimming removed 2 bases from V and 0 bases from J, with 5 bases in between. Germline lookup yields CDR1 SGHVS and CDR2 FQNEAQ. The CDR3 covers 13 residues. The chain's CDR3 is CASSLPPSYEQYF. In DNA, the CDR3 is TGTGCCAGCAGCTTACCGCCCTCCTACGAGCAGTACTTC. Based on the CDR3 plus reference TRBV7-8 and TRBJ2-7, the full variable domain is GAGVSQSPRYKVAKRGQDVALRCDPISGHVSLFWYQQALGQGPEFLTYFQNEAQLDKSGLPSDRFFAERPEGSVSTLKIQRTQQEDSAVYLCASSLPPSYEQYFGPGTRLTVT.

CDR3 nucleotide sequence: TGTGCCAGCAGTGGGGTGATAGCGGGGGTGAGAGAGCAGTTCTTC. Translating gives CASSGVIAGVREQFF. This chain joins TRBV6-1 and TRBJ2-1, with 9 bases that match TRBD2. The length of the CDR3 is 15 residues. The ends lost 4 bases at V and 10 bases at J; junction bases unmatched: 11. Germline V gene lookup returns CDR1 MNHNS and CDR2 SASEGT.